The rows below give T cell receptor beta chains drawn from one sample of a study of memory CD4+ T cells and cytomegalovirus serostatus. Produced via immunoSEQ multiplex PCR; TCRdb's table is partial and in-frame only. Of roughly 50,000 clones in the sample, roughly 85% were seen once. The source material was memory CD4+ T cells from blood. The receptors stem from an adult in good health and CMV-seronegative. Some clones in this sample may be carry-over from other donors' samples. Each CDR3 is given with its conserved first and last residue. The D gene is left open where the match is weak. Not all rows give a size; the values are once, few, many and, for expanded clones, a class.

J	V	D	size	DNA	CDR3
TRBJ2-1	TRBV18	.	.	TGTGCCAGCTCAACCCTATACAATGAGCAGTTCTTC	CASSTLYNEQFF
TRBJ2-7	TRBV12-5	.	.	TGTGCTAGTGGTAAATACTACTACGAGCAGTACTTC	CASGKYYYEQYF
TRBJ2-3	TRBV7-6	TRBD1	.	TGTGCCAGCAGCTCAAGGGGACAGGCTAGCACAGATACGCAGTATTTT	CASSSRGQASTDTQYF
TRBJ2-1	TRBV11-2	.	.	TGTGCCAGCAGCTTATATACGCGAATGGCGGGTAAGAATGAGCAGTTCTTC	CASSLYTRMAGKNEQFF
TRBJ1-1	TRBV29-1	.	once	TGCAGCGGAGATCAGGGGAATGAAGCTTTCTTT	CSGDQGNEAFF
TRBJ2-7	TRBV6-6	TRBD1	.	TGTGCCAGCACCCCGCGACAGGGTGGTTCCTACGAGCAGTACTTC	CASTPRQGGSYEQYF
TRBJ1-6	TRBV12-5	.	.	TGTGCTAGTGGTTTGATTTGGGGGAGCCCAAATTCACCCCTCCACTTT	CASGLIWGSPNSPLHF
TRBJ1-6	TRBV6-1	.	few	TGTGCCAGCAGTGTCTCACAGGCGGGATCAAGCTCCTATAATTCACCCCTCCACTTT	CASSVSQAGSSSYNSPLHF
TRBJ2-1	TRBV5-1	.	.	TGCGCCAGCAGCTTGATGGCGGGCGGATACTACAATGAGCAGTTCTTC	CASSLMAGGYYNEQFF
TRBJ2-7	TRBV7-2	.	.	TGTGCCAGCAGCTTAGGGGGGCCAGGGACCTACGAGCAGTACTTC	CASSLGGPGTYEQYF
TRBJ2-3	TRBV2	.	few	TGTGCCAGCAGTGGGACACGCCGCACAGATACGCAGTATTTT	CASSGTRRTDTQYF
TRBJ1-5	TRBV28	.	.	TGTGCCAGCACCAAGAGGGAGGGCAATCAGCCCCAGCATTTT	CASTKREGNQPQHF
TRBJ2-2	TRBV5-1	.	few	TGCGCCAGCAGCTTGGAAGGAGGGGACGACACCGGGGAGCTGTTTTTT	CASSLEGGDDTGELFF
TRBJ1-5	TRBV30	.	once	TGTGCCTGGAGTAGGGCCCCGGGACGGGGTCAGCCCCAGCATTTT	CAWSRAPGRGQPQHF
TRBJ1-3	TRBV7-2	.	.	TGTGCCAGCAGCTTCCAGACGGTCTCCGGAAACACCATATATTTT	CASSFQTVSGNTIYF
TRBJ2-1	TRBV5-1	.	.	TGCGCCAGCAGCTTACTAAGCGGGTCGTTACCTAGGGAGCAGTTCTTC	CASSLLSGSLPREQFF
TRBJ2-5	TRBV4-1	.	.	TGCGCCAGCAGCCAAGGGGGTCAGGGAACTAGTTCTATAGAGACCCAGTACTTC	CASSQGGQGTSSIETQYF
TRBJ2-4	TRBV11-3	.	.	TGTGCCAGCAGCAGGGGCGGAGGTGAAAACATTCAGTACTTC	CASSRGGGENIQYF
TRBJ2-1	TRBV6-6	.	few	TGTGCCAGCGTACTCGAGAGGGCGTTCTTC	CASVLERAFF
TRBJ2-7	TRBV30	.	.	TGTGCCCAGAAGAGGGACCCCTCCGCCGCCGAGCAGTACTTC	CAQKRDPSAAEQYF
TRBJ2-7	TRBV5-1	.	.	TGCGCCAGCAGCCGGCAGGGTGGGGGGCTTTCCTACGAGCAGTACTTC	CASSRQGGGLSYEQYF
TRBJ1-6	TRBV4-2	.	few	TGTGCCAGCAGCCAAGAAGTTATTGGGGGAAATTCACCCCTCCACTTT	CASSQEVIGGNSPLHF
TRBJ2-7	TRBV14	.	.	TGTGCCAGCAGCCAAGTAATAGGGAACTACGAGCAGTACTTC	CASSQVIGNYEQYF
TRBJ2-7	TRBV28	.	.	TGTGCCAGCAGTTCCGGCAGCTCCTACGAGCAGTACTTC	CASSSGSSYEQYF
TRBJ1-5	TRBV19	.	once	TGTGCCAGTAGTATTTTACAGATGAATCAGCCCCAGCATTTT	CASSILQMNQPQHF
TRBJ2-3	TRBV10-3	TRBD2	.	TGTGCCATCGGAGCTAGCGGGAGCTTAACAGATACGCAGTATTTT	CAIGASGSLTDTQYF
TRBJ2-2	TRBV7-8	TRBD2	.	TGTGCCAGCAGCAGGAGCGGGAGAGAGTCCGGGGAGCTGTTTTTT	CASSRSGRESGELFF
TRBJ1-2	TRBV25-1	.	.	TGTGCCAGCAGTGTTAACAGAAACTATGGCTACACCTTC	CASSVNRNYGYTF
TRBJ2-3	TRBV28	.	.	TGTGCCAGCAGTTGGGGGGGGCCGCGAGCGCAGTATTTT	CASSWGGPRAQYF
TRBJ1-2	TRBV7-9	.	.	TGTGCCAGCAGCTTGGGGGCGCAGAGCTATGGCTACACCTTC	CASSLGAQSYGYTF
TRBJ1-5	TRBV23-1	.	.	TGCGCCAGCAGTCAAAAAGATCAGCCCCAGCATTTT	CASSQKDQPQHF
TRBJ2-7	TRBV18	.	.	TGTGCCAGCTCACCAGGTCCGGCCGGGCCCTCCTACGAGCAGTACTTC	CASSPGPAGPSYEQYF
TRBJ2-4	TRBV5-6	.	once	TGTGCCAGCGTCCGGGGACCGGAACTCAACACAGCCAAAAACATTCAGTACTTC	CASVRGPELNTAKNIQYF
TRBJ1-2	TRBV30	.	few	TGTGCCTGGCGTCAGATTACAGCGTCTGGCTACACCTTC	CAWRQITASGYTF
TRBJ2-1	TRBV19	TRBD2	.	TGTGCCAGTAGTTCCCGACTAGCCAATGAGCAGTTCTTC	CASSSRLANEQFF
TRBJ1-2	TRBV5-6	.	few	TGTGCCAGCAGCTTGGCCGGAGGGGATGCGGTGGATGGCTACACCTTC	CASSLAGGDAVDGYTF